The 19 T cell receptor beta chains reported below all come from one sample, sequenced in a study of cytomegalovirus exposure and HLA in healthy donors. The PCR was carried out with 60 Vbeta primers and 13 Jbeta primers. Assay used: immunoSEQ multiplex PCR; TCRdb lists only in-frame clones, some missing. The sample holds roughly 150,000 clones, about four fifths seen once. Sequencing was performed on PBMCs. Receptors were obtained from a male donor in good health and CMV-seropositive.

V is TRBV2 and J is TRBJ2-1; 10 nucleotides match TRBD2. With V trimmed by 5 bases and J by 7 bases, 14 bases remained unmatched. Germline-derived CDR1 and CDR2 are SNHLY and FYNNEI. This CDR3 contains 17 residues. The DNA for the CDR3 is TGTGCCAGCAGTTACCTTAGCGGGGGGCCTGAAGGAAATGAGCAGTTCTTC. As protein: CASSYLSGGPEGNEQFF.

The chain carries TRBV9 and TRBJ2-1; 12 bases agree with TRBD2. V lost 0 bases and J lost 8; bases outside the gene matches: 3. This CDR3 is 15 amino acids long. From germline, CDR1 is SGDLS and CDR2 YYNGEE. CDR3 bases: TGTGCCAGCAGCGTAGGGGCTAGCGGGAGGGATGAGCAGTTCTTC. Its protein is CASSVGASGRDEQFF.

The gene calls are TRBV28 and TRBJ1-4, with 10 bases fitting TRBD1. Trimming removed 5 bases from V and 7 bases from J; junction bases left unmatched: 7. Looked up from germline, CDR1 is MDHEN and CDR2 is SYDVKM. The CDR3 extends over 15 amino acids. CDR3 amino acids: CASSGPGQGGEKLFF. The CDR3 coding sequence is TGTGCCAGCAGTGGCCCCGGACAGGGGGGTGAAAAACTGTTTTTT.

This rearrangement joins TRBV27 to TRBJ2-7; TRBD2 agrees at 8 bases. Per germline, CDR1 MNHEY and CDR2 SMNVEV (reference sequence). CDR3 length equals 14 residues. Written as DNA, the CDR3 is TGTGCAATCGCCCCTAGCGGGTCCCCCTACGAGCAGTACTTC. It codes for CAIAPSGSPYEQYF.

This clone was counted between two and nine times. The CDR3 reads CASRGTGETYNEQFF. The DNA of the CDR3 is TGTGCCAGCAGGGGGACAGGGGAGACTTACAATGAGCAGTTCTTC. The V and J genes are TRBV21-1 and TRBJ2-1; the table's D call, TRBD1, has no DNA check behind it. TRBV21-1 is a pseudogene. The CDR3 length is 15 residues.

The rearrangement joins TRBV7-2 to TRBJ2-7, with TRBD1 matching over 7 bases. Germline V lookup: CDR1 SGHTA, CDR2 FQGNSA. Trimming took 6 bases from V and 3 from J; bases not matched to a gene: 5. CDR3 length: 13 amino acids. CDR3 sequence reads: CASRAPGGYEQYF. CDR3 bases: TGTGCCAGCAGAGCACCAGGGGGCTACGAGCAGTACTTC.

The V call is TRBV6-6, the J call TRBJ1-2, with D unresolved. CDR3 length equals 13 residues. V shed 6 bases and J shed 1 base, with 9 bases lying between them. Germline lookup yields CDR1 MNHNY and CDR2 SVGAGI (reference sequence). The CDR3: CASSEGLNYGYTF. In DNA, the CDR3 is TGTGCCAGCAGCGAAGGACTTAACTATGGCTACACCTTC.

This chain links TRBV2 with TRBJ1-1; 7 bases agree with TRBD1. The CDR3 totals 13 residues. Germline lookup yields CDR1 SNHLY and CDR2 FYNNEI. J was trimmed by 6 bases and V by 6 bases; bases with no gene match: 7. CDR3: CASSRTGTAEAFF. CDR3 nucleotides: TGTGCCAGCAGCCGAACCGGGACAGCTGAAGCTTTCTTT.

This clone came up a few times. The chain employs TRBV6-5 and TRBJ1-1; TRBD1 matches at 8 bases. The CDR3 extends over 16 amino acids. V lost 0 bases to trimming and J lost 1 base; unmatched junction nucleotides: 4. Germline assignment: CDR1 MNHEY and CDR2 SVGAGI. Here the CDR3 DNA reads TGTGCCAGCAGTTACTCGGGACAGGTGGGGAACACTGAAGCTTTCTTT. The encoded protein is CASSYSGQVGNTEAFF.

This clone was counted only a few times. The CDR3 nucleotides are TGTGCCAGCTCGAAGGCGGGCCAAGAGACCCAGTACTTC. Amino acid sequence: CASSKAGQETQYF. This chain links TRBV7-2 with TRBJ2-5; a possible D gene is TRBD2 (5 bases). CDR3 length: 13 residues. In germline, CDR1 is SGHTA, CDR2 FQGNSA. Deletions cut 8 bases from V and 1 base from J, with 11 bases between.

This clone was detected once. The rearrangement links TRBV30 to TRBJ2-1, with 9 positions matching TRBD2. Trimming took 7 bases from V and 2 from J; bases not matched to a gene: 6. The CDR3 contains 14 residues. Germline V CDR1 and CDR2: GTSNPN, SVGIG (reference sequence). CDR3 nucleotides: TGTGCCTCCCCGGCGGGAGGGCCCTACAATGAGCAGTTCTTC. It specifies CASPAGGPYNEQFF.

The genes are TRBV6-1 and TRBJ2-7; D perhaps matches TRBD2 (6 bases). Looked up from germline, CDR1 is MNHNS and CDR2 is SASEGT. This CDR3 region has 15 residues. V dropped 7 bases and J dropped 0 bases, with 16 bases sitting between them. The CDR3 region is CASKESAGLSYEQYF. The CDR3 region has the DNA TGTGCCAGCAAGGAATCAGCGGGTCTCTCCTACGAGCAGTACTTC.

The CDR3 loop is CASSPPGAGGYNEQFF. DNA for the CDR3: TGTGCCAGCAGTCCCCCAGGGGCAGGGGGCTACAATGAGCAGTTCTTC. This sequence joins TRBV27 and TRBJ2-1, with 7 bases identical to TRBD1. Germline CDR1 and CDR2: MNHEY and SMNVEV (reference sequence). The CDR3 totals 16 residues. With 5 bases clipped from V and 3 bases from J, the junction kept 10 bases outside the gene matches.

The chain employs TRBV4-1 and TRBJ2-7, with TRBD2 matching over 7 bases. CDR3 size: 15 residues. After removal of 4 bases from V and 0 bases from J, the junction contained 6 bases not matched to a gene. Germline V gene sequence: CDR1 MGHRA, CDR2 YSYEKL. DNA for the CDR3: TGCGCCAGCAGCCGATCTAGCGGCTTCTCCTACGAGCAGTACTTC. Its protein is CASSRSSGFSYEQYF.

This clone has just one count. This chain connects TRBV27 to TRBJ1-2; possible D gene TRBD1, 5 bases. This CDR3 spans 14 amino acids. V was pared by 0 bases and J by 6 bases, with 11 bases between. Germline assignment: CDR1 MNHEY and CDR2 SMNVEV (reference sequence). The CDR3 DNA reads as TGTGCCAGCAGTTTATCGGCAGGGTTGGATGGCTACACCTTC. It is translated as CASSLSAGLDGYTF.

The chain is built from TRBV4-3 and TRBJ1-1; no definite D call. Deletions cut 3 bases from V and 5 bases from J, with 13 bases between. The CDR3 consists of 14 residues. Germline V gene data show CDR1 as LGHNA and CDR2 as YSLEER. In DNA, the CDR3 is TGCGCCAGCAGCCACTCGGGGATTGGTACTGAAGCTTTCTTT. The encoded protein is CASSHSGIGTEAFF.

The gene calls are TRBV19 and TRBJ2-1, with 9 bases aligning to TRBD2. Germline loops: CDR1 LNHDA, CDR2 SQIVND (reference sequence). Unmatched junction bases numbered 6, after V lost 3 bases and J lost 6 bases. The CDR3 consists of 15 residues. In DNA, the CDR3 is TGTGCCAGTAGTATGCTAGCGGGGCCCCTCAATGAGCAGTTCTTC. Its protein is CASSMLAGPLNEQFF.

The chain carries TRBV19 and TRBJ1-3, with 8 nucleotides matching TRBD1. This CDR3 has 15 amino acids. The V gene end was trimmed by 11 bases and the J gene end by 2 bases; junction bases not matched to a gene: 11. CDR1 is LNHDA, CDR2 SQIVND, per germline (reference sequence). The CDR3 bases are TGTGCCTTGGTGGGTCAGGGGGCGACTGGAAACACCATATATTTT. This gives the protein CALVGQGATGNTIYF.

The CDR3 spells CASSLPGQGATEAFF. In DNA, the CDR3 is TGTGCCAGCAGCTTACCCGGACAGGGGGCCACTGAAGCTTTCTTT. The chain employs TRBV11-2 and TRBJ1-1, with TRBD1 matching over 11 bases. CDR1 is SGHAT, CDR2 FQNNGV, per germline. Trimming cost V 2 bases and J 4 bases; bases outside gene matches: 3. CDR3 length: 15 amino acids.